This T cell receptor (beta chain) emerged from a study of response to subunit inactivated influenza vaccine. Findings of the study overall: After each seasonal influenza vaccination, few new T cells are recruited, the authors suggested.

TCRdb ran MiXCR on the RT-PCR reads and lists one entry per CDR3 protein. Of about 700,000 distinct CDR3 sequences in the sample, approximately 14% were seen once. This clonotype was detected many times. What it recognizes is unknown. The length of the CDR3 is 13 residues. The V and J ends lost 4 bases and 1 base respectively, with 5 bases between them. Germline V gene data show CDR1 as MNHEY and CDR2 as SVGEGT. This specimen was PBMCs from blood, taken 11 to 12 days after vaccination. The V call is TRBV6-2 or TRBV6-3, the J call TRBJ1-5, with D possibly TRBD1 on 5 matching bases. This receptor was taken from a man aged 45-65 years who received an inactivated influenza vaccine. The CDR3 reads CASSWGSNQPQHF. CDR3 bases: TGTGCCAGCAGTTGGGGGAGCAATCAGCCCCAGCATTTT.